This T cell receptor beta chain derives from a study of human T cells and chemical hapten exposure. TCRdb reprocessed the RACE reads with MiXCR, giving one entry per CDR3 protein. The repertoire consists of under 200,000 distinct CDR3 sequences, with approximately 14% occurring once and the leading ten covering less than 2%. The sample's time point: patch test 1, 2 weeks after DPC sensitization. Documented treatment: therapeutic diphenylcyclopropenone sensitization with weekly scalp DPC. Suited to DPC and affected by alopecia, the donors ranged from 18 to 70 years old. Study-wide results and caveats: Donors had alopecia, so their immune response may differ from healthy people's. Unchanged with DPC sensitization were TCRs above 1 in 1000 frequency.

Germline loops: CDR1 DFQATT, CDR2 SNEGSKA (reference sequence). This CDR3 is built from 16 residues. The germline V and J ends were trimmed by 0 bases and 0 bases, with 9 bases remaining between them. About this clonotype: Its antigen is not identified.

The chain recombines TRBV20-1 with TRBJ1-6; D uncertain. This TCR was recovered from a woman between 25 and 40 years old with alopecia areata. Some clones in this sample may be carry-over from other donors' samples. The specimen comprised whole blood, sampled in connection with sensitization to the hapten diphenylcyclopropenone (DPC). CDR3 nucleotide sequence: TGCAGTGCTAGAGAGGCTGGACTCTCCTATAATTCACCCCTCCACTTT. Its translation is CSAREAGLSYNSPLHF.